Given below is one T cell receptor (beta chain) in context. This entry comes from a study of blood T cell repertoires in COVID-19. Across the study: Specimens from acute and convalescent COVID-19 originated in the United States, Italy and Spain. The analysed material was cDNA or gDNA that came from T cells, B-cell-depleted T cells, or PBMCs.

This CDR3 is built from 14 residues. V shed 3 bases, J shed 5 bases, and the junction held 6 bases outside the gene matches. Germline V lookup: CDR1 KGHSH, CDR2 LQKENI. In the original workflow: Amplification with reference gene primers provided the estimates of nucleated cell counts. Libraries were prepared by immunoSEQ multiplex PCR; TCRdb keeps only in-frame clonotypes and omits some of them. V and J calls and clone size are given by that table; D and trimming were obtained from the DNA. The data hold about 110,000 clones, with 60% to 80% observed a single time. The receptor was derived from a woman aged 80 or older with active or convalescent COVID-19. The V call is TRBV18, the J call TRBJ1-2; 7 bases agree with TRBD1. Sequencing input: peripheral blood. CDR3 residues: CASSPGQDLYGYTF. The CDR3 coding sequence is TGTGCCAGCTCACCCGGACAGGATCTTTATGGCTACACCTTC.